The T cell receptor (beta chain) described here comes from a study of blood T cell repertoires in COVID-19. Study-wide context: From the United States, Italy and Spain came samples of acute and convalescent COVID-19.

Original methodology: Reference gene primers were amplified, and this amplification served to estimate nucleated cell counts. The assay was immunoSEQ multiplex PCR, and TCRdb's table has in-frame clones only and misses some. The V and J calls and clone size were taken over from that table, and D and trimming were inferred from the DNA. Of under 35,000 clones in the sample, about 80% were seen once. Germline CDR1 SGHRS, CDR2 YFSETQ. This CDR3 spans 14 amino acids. V was clipped by 5 bases and J by 2 bases, with 14 bases between them. This rearrangement joins TRBV5-1 to TRBJ2-7, with D uncertain. The TCR comes from an elderly man with acute or convalescent COVID-19. Sequencing used peripheral blood. The chain's CDR3 is CASRITTSTYEQYF. In nucleotides, the CDR3 is TGCGCCAGCAGAATAACTACATCAACCTACGAGCAGTACTTC.